This T cell receptor (beta chain) emerged from a study of T cells expressing NK-cell markers. Background on the study: Source material for TCR beta repertoires consisted of sorted CD3+CD56+NKG2C+, CD3+CD56+NKG2C- and CD3+CD56-NKG2C+ T cells. Study-wide results and limits: The CD3+CD56-NKG2C+ fraction of a handful of donors was also led by these clonotypes. The HCMV specificity of the expanded NKG2C+ T cell clones stayed unresolved.

Worth noting for this clonotype: No antigen is known for it.

TCRdb re-called the 5' RACE reads, yielding one record per CDR3 amino acid sequence without DNA. This sample's clone table lists 400,000 to 450,000 distinct CDR3 sequences. The length of the CDR3 is 16 residues. Per germline, CDR1 SGHDN and CDR2 FVKESK. The clonotype was recovered from a woman between 18 and 69 years old in good health. V and J are TRBV14 and TRBJ2-3. The specimen was blood T cells: a sorted CD56 or NKG2C T cell subset, CD4+ or CD8+ T cells, or bulk PBMC T cells (not recorded which). The CDR3 sequence: CASSPRLAVSTDTQYF.